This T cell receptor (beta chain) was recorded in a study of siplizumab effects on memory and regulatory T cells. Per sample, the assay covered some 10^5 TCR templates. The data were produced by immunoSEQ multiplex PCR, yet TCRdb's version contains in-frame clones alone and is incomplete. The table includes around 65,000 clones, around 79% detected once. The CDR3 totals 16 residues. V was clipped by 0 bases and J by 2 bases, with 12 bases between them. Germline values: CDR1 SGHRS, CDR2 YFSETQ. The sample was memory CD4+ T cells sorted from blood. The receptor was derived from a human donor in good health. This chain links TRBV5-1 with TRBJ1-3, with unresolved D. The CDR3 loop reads CASSLGGMGPGNTIYF. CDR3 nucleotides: TGCGCCAGCAGCTTGGGTGGAATGGGCCCTGGAAACACCATATATTTT.